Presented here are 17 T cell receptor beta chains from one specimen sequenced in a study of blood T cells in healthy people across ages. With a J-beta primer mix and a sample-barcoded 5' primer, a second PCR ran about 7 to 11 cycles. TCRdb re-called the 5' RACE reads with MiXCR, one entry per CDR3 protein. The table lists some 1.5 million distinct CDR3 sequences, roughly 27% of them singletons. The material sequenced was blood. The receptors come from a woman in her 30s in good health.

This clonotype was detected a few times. The CDR3 DNA sequence: TGCAGCGCTGCCGGGACAGAAAACACCGGGGAGCTGTTTTTT. It codes for CSAAGTENTGELFF. This chain links TRBV29-1 with TRBJ2-2; 7 nucleotides match TRBD1. Losses at the gene ends were 7 bases for V and 2 bases for J; bases not matched to a gene: 7. Germline CDR1 and CDR2: SQVTM and ANQGSEA. The length of the CDR3 is 14 residues.

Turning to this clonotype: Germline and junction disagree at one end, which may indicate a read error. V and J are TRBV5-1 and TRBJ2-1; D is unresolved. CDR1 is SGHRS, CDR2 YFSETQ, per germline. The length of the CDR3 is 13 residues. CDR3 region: CAISLGTLAEQFF. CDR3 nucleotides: TGCGCCATCAGCTTGGGAACCCTTGCTGAGCAGTTCTTC.

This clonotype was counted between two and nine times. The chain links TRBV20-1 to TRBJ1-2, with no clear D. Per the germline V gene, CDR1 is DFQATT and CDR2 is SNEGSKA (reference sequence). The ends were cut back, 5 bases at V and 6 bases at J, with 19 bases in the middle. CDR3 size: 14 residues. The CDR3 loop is CSAPLIGWSDGYTF. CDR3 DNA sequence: TGCAGTGCTCCTCTAATAGGATGGTCCGATGGCTACACCTTC.

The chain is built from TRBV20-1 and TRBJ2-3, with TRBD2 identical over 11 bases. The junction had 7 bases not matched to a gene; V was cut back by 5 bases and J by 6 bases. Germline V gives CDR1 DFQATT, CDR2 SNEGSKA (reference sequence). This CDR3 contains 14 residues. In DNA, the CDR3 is TGCAGTGCTGTAGCGGGGGGGCCTGTGGATACGCAGTATTTT. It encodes CSAVAGGPVDTQYF.

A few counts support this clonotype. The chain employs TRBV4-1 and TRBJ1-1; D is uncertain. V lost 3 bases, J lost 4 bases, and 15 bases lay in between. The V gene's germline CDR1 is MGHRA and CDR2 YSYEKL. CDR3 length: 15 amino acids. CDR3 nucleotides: TGCGCCAGCAGCCAGGAGTCAACCCGGGTCACTGAAGCTTTCTTT. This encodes CASSQESTRVTEAFF.

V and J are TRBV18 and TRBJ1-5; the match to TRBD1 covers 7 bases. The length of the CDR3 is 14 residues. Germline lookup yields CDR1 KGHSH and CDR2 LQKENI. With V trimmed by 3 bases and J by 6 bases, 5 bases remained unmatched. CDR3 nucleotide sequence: TGTGCCAGCTCACCCGACAGGGCAGGTCAGCCCCAGCATTTT. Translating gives CASSPDRAGQPQHF.

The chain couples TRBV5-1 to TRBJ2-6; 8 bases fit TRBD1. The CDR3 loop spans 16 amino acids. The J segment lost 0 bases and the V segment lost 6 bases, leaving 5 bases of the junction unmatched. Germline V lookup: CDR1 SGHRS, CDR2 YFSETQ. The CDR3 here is CASTNRGDSGANVLTF. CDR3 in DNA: TGCGCCAGCACCAACAGGGGGGACTCTGGGGCCAACGTCCTGACTTTC.

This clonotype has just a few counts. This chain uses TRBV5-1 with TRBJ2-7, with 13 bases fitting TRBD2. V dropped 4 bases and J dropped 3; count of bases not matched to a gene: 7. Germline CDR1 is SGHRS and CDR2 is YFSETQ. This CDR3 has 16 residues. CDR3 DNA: TGCGCCAGCAGCCCCTTGACTAGCGGGGGGAGCTACGAGCAGTACTTC. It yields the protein CASSPLTSGGSYEQYF.

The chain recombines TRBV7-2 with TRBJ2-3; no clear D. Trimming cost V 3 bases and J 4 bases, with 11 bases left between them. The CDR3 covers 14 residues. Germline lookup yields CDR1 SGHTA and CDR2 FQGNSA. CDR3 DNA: TGTGCCAGCAGCTTTTTGGGCCCCGCAGATACGCAGTATTTT. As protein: CASSFLGPADTQYF.

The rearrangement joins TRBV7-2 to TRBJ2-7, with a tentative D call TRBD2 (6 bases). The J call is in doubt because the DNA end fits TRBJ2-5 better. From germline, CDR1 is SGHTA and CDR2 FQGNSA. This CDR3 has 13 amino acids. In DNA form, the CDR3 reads TGTGCCAGCAGCGGAGGGACCTGGGAGACCCAGTACTTC. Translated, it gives CASSGGTWETQYF.

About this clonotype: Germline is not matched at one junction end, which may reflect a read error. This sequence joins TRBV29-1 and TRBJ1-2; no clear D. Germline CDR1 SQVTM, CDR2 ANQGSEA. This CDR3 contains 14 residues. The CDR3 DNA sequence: TGCAGCGTTGAGTTGGGAAAAGCTAACTGTGGCTACACCTTC. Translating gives CSVELGKANCGYTF.

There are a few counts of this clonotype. The CDR3 nucleotides are TGTGCCAGCAGCACCGCGGGAACAAATGAAAAACTGTTTTTT. Translating gives CASSTAGTNEKLFF. V usage is TRBV7-9 and J usage is TRBJ1-4; no definite D call. Trimming removed 5 bases at V and 5 bases at J, with 12 bases between. Germline lookup yields CDR1 SEHNR and CDR2 FQNEAQ (reference sequence). The CDR3 has 14 amino acids.

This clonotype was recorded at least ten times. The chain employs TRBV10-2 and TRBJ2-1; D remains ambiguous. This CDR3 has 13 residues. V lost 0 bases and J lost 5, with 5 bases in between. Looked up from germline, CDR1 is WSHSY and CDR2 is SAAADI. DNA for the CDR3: TGCGCCAGCAGTGAGTCCCCTAACAATGAGCAGTTCTTC. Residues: CASSESPNNEQFF.

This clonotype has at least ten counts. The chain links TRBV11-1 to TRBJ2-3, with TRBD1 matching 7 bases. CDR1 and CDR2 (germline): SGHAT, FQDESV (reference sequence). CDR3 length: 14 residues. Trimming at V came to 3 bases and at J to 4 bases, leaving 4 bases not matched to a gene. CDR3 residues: CASSFTGTADTQYF. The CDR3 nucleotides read TGTGCCAGCAGCTTCACAGGGACAGCAGATACGCAGTATTTT.

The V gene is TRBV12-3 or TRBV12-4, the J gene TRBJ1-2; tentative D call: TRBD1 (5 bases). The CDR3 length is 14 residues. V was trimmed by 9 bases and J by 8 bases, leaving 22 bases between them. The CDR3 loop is CASRGGVLHWGYTF. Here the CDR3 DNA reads TGTGCCAGTCGGGGGGGGGTCCTTCATTGGGGCTACACCTTC.

DNA for the CDR3: TGTGCCAGCAAGGGCTGGGCAGGGCCAACCGGGGAGCTGTTTTTT. Protein product: CASKGWAGPTGELFF. The chain is built from TRBV6-1 and TRBJ2-2, with D possibly being TRBD1 (5 bases). Trimming left V 7 bases short and J 5 bases short, with 17 bases between. The CDR3 is 15 amino acids. Germline V CDR1 and CDR2: MNHNS, SASEGT.

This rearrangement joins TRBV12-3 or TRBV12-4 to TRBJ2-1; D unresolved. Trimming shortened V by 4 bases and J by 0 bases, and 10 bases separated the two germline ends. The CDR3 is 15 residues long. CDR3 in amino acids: CASSSALSSYNEQFF. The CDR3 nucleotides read TGTGCCAGCAGTTCTGCCTTGAGCTCCTACAATGAGCAGTTCTTC.